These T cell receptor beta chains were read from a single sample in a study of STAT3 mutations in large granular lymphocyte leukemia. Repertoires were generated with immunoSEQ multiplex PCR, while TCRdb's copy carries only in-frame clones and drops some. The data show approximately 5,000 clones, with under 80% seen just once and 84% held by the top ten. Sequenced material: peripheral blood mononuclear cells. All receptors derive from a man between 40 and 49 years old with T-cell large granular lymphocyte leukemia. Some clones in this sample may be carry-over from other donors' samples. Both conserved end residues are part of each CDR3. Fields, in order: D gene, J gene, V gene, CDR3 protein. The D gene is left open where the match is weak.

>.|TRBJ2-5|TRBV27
CASRDTLETQYF
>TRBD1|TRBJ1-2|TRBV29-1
CSVESVAGGYQGYTF
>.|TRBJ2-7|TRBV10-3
CAIATGNEQYF
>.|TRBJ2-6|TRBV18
CASSPNDRLVGANVLTF
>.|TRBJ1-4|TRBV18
CATLRTGATNEKLFF
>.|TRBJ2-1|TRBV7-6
CASSLDLKGEQFF
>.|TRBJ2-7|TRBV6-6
CASTGQSYEQYF
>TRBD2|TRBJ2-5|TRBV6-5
CASSSNGLAGETQYF
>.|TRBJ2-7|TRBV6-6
CASMEGPSTYEQYF
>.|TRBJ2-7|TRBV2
CASSARALYEQYF
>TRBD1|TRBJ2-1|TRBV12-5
CASGPGTGENEQFF
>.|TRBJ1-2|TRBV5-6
CASSLELRDSYGYTF
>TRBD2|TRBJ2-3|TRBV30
CAWSVPTGTSGTDTQYF
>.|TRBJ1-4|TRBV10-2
CASSERRKLFF
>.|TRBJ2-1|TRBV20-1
CSARGGNEQFF
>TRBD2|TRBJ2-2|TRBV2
CASSEVGTRTGELFF
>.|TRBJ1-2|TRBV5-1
CASSSGTDYGYTF
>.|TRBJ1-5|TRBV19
CASMGTPNQPQHF
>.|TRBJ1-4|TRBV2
CASGRQGNVEKLFF
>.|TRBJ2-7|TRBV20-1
CSARAQYEQYF
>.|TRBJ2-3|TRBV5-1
CASSFKGSSTDTQYF
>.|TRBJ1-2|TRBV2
CASSERPAAGYTF
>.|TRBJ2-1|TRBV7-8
CASSFGLGSSYNEQFF
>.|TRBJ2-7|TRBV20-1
CSASSGYEQYF
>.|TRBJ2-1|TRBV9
CASSVDRVPYNEQFF
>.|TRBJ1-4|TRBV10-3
CAISESEQPNEKLFF
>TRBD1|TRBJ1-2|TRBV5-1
CASSSGTERRKGYTF
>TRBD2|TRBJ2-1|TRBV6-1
CASSATWTSDEQFF
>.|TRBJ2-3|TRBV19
CASSIRRAGTDTQYF
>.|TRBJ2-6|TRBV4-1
CASSPSSASSGANVLTF
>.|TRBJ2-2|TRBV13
CASSFPLGNTGELFF
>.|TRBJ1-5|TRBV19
CASTNTGTGNQPQHF
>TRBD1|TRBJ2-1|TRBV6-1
CASRTDRVHEQFF
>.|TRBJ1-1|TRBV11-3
CASSLVPNTEAFF
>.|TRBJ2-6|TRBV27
CASSSPANADSGANVLTF
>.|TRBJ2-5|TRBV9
CASKGGGETQYF
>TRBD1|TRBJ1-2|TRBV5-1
CASSLGFGQGDGYTF
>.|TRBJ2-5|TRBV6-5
CASRPVDQLETQYF
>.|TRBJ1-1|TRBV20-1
CSARGLTEAFF
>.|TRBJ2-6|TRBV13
CASSLWSSGANVLTF
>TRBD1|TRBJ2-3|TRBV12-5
CANSTQTRDRSVADTQYF
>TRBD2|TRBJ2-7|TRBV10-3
CAISDGSSGSYEQYF
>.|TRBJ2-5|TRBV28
CATLVGGGETQYF
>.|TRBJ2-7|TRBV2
CASSDRGYYYEQYF